The 23 T cell receptor beta chains presented below share a single source sample, sequenced in a study of T-cell memory formation after mild COVID-19. TCRdb passed the 5' RACE reads through MiXCR, listing each CDR3 protein once. The repertoire holds over 350,000 distinct CDR3 sequences, about 17% seen once, with roughly 21% in the top ten. Sample: PBMCs or a T cell subset sorted from them (not recorded which). Receptor source: a man younger than 35 who had mild COVID-19 (a few samples of this study predate the infection). Cell type and time point are not known.

The CDR3 spells CAISAGQKSSYEQYF. CDR3 DNA sequence: TGTGCCATCAGTGCGGGACAGAAGAGCTCCTACGAGCAGTACTTC. This rearrangement joins TRBV10-3 to TRBJ2-7; 7 bases map to TRBD1. The germline CDR1 and CDR2 sequences are ENHRY and SYGVKD. V dropped 4 bases and J dropped 0; count of bases not matched to a gene: 6. There are 15 residues in the CDR3.

This clonotype was seen a handful of times. V usage is TRBV7-3 and J usage is TRBJ2-1, with D unresolved. The CDR3 has 13 amino acids. Germline CDR1 and CDR2: SGHTA and FQGTGA. Trimming took 5 bases from V and 6 from J, leaving 11 bases between them. The DNA for the CDR3 is TGTGCCAGCAGCCGTTCAGGTCGCAATGAGCAGTTCTTC. The encoded protein is CASSRSGRNEQFF. The entire variable domain, with the rest obtained from reference TRBV7-3 and TRBJ2-1, is as follows: GAGVSQTPSNKVTEKGKYVELRCDPISGHTALYWYRQSLGQGPEFLIYFQGTGAADDSGLPNDRFFAVRPEGSVSTLKIQRTERGDSAVYLCASSRSGRNEQFFGPGTRLTVL.

The J gene is TRBJ2-7, the V gene TRBV6-2 or TRBV6-3, with 9 bases fitting TRBD2. The germline gives CDR1 MNHEY, CDR2 SVGEGT. This CDR3 is 14 amino acids long. V trimming: 5 bases; J trimming: 2 bases; junction bases outside the gene matches: 4. Written as DNA, the CDR3 is TGTGCCAGCAGTCGTCCTAGCGGGGCCTACGAGCAGTACTTC. Translated, it gives CASSRPSGAYEQYF.

J is TRBJ2-3 and V is TRBV24-1, with TRBD1 as a possible D gene (6 bases). The CDR3 is 15 residues long. Trimming pared 7 bases from V and 0 bases from J, leaving 13 bases between. Germline V lookup: CDR1 KGHDR, CDR2 SFDVKD. The CDR3 reads CATSRDRSSTDTQYF. In nucleotides, the CDR3 is TGTGCCACCAGCCGAGACAGGAGTAGCACAGATACGCAGTATTTT.

This chain joins TRBV5-4 and TRBJ2-3; 14 bases fit TRBD2. Per the germline V gene, CDR1 is SGHNT and CDR2 is YYREEE (reference sequence). The V and J ends lost 4 bases and 0 bases, in that order; junction bases with no gene match: 13. The CDR3 consists of 20 residues. The CDR3 spells CASSPGLAGGTRASTDTQYF. In DNA form, the CDR3 reads TGTGCCAGCAGCCCCGGACTAGCGGGGGGAACTCGTGCTAGCACAGATACGCAGTATTTT.

This clonotype was detected a few times. This sequence joins TRBV7-9 and TRBJ1-1; 7 nucleotides align to TRBD1. This CDR3 contains 14 residues. Germline V gene lookup returns CDR1 SEHNR and CDR2 FQNEAQ (reference sequence). V was clipped by 3 bases and J by 4 bases; unmatched bases: 5. CDR3 DNA sequence: TGTGCCAGCAGCTTTCTGCAGGGGGGCACTGAAGCTTTCTTT. Protein sequence: CASSFLQGGTEAFF.

Many counts were recorded for this clonotype. This chain's CDR3 is CASRDGTAGANVLTF. The CDR3 DNA is TGTGCCAGCAGGGACGGTACTGCGGGGGCCAACGTCCTGACTTTC. The chain uses TRBV7-3 and TRBJ2-6; D ambiguous. CDR1 and CDR2 from the germline V gene are SGHTA and FQGTGA. The ends were cut back, 6 bases at V and 4 bases at J, with 13 bases in the middle. This CDR3 comprises 15 residues. The whole variable domain, remainder taken from reference TRBV7-3 and TRBJ2-6, is GAGVSQTPSNKVTEKGKYVELRCDPISGHTALYWYRQSLGQGPEFLIYFQGTGAADDSGLPNDRFFAVRPEGSVSTLKIQRTERGDSAVYLCASRDGTAGANVLTFGAGSRLTVL.

This clonotype was seen more than once but under ten times. J is TRBJ2-2 and V is TRBV29-1, with D perhaps matching TRBD2 (7 bases). Germline V lookup: CDR1 SQVTM, CDR2 ANQGSEA. This CDR3 contains 14 residues. The V and J ends lost 4 bases and 6 bases respectively, with 15 bases between them. CDR3 residues: CSVGSGGRAGELFF. As DNA, the CDR3 is TGCAGCGTTGGTTCGGGGGGCCGCGCCGGGGAGCTGTTTTTT.

This clonotype was counted only a few times. The genes are TRBV20-1 and TRBJ2-3, with D perhaps matching TRBD1 or TRBD2 (5 bases each). The CDR3 runs 15 residues. CDR1 and CDR2 (germline): DFQATT, SNEGSKA (reference sequence). With 5 bases removed from V and 7 bases from J, the gap between germline ends came to 22 bases. CDR3 nucleotides: TGCAGTGCTTCAGAGGGCGGACGGGGCTCCCATACGCAGTATTTT. Protein: CSASEGGRGSHTQYF.

This chain uses TRBV12-3 or TRBV12-4 with TRBJ2-1; TRBD1 aligns across 7 bases. The CDR3 contains 14 residues. After removal of 5 bases from V and 3 bases from J, the junction contained 4 bases not matched to a gene. DNA of the CDR3: TGTGCCAGCAGTACCGGGACAGACTACAATGAGCAGTTCTTC. It encodes CASSTGTDYNEQFF.

This chain connects TRBV6-2 or TRBV6-3 to TRBJ1-4, with 8 bases matching TRBD1. V lost 2 bases to trimming and J lost 7 bases; unmatched junction nucleotides: 9. This CDR3 is built from 16 residues. The V gene's germline CDR1 is MNHEY and CDR2 SVGEGT. For the CDR3, the DNA is TGTGCCAGCAGTTACACCCTACAGGGGGGAAGTGAAAAACTGTTTTTT. Amino acid sequence: CASSYTLQGGSEKLFF.

This clonotype was observed a few times. The chain has TRBV5-1 and TRBJ2-1, with D hard to call. This CDR3 has 15 amino acids. Germline assignment: CDR1 SGHRS and CDR2 YFSETQ. V was pared by 2 bases and J by 3 bases, with 12 bases between. DNA for the CDR3: TGCGCCAGCAGCTTTAACGTGGAAGTCTACAATGAGCAGTTCTTC. Translated, it gives CASSFNVEVYNEQFF.

The V call is TRBV7-3, the J call TRBJ2-4, with D possibly TRBD1 on 6 matching bases. Between the trimmed V and J ends, which lost 6 bases and 8 bases, there was a span of 17 bases. The CDR3 is 14 residues long. CDR1 is SGHTA, CDR2 FQGTGA, per germline. DNA for the CDR3: TGTGCCAGCAGTTCCGGGACAAAAAACGACATTCAGTACTTC. Protein product: CASSSGTKNDIQYF.

The chain uses TRBV20-1 and TRBJ2-7, with TRBD2 matching over 9 bases. There are 15 residues in the CDR3. Trimming cost V 2 bases and J 5 bases; bases outside gene matches: 10. The germline gives CDR1 DFQATT, CDR2 SNEGSKA (reference sequence). This CDR3 is CSARSERGVGNEQYF. In DNA form, the CDR3 reads TGCAGTGCTAGATCAGAGCGGGGGGTAGGCAACGAGCAGTACTTC.

The DNA of the CDR3 is TGTGCCTGGAGCGGGACAGGGGGCCGTGAAAAACTGTTTTTT. This sequence encodes CAWSGTGGREKLFF. The rearrangement joins TRBV30 to TRBJ1-4; TRBD1 matches at 12 bases. The CDR3 is 14 amino acids. Per the germline V gene, CDR1 is GTSNPN and CDR2 is SVGIG (reference sequence). The V segment lost 3 bases and the J segment 7 bases; nucleotides outside the gene matches: 3.

The rearrangement links TRBV12-3 or TRBV12-4 to TRBJ1-1; 11 nucleotides agree with TRBD1. Trimming cost V 7 bases and J 8 bases; bases outside gene matches: 9. CDR3 length: 14 amino acids. The CDR3 loop is CASIRTGGWTEAFF. The CDR3 bases are TGTGCCAGCATTCGGACAGGGGGCTGGACGGAAGCTTTCTTT.

The chain is built from TRBV4-3 and TRBJ1-3; no clear D. Germline CDR1 is LGHNA and CDR2 is YSLEER. Trimming took off 1 base at V and 0 bases at J, with 10 bases between the two ends. This CDR3 is built from 16 residues. The CDR3 DNA reads TGCGCCAGCAGCCAAGCGGGTACAATCTCTGGAAACACCATATATTTT. Its protein is CASSQAGTISGNTIYF.

This clonotype was seen a single time. One junction end does not reproduce the germline sequence, and a read error may be involved. This sequence joins TRBV12-3 or TRBV12-4 and TRBJ2-2, with 12 bases matching TRBD1. CDR3 length equals 15 residues. CDR3 sequence (DNA): TGTGCCAGCAGGTCCGGGACAGGGGGCGGAGGGGAGCTGTCTTTT. It encodes CASRSGTGGGGELSF.

The chain has TRBV20-1 and TRBJ2-4; no clear D. The CDR3 is 13 amino acids. V shed 7 bases and J shed 6 bases, with 16 bases lying between them. Germline assignment: CDR1 DFQATT and CDR2 SNEGSKA (reference sequence). The CDR3 loop reads CSVVAAEPNIQYF. The DNA for the CDR3 is TGCAGTGTAGTGGCGGCGGAACCAAACATTCAGTACTTC.

The chain employs TRBV12-3 or TRBV12-4 and TRBJ1-2; 10 bases map to TRBD1. Unmatched junction bases numbered 10, after V lost 6 bases and J lost 6 bases. This CDR3 is 15 amino acids long. The CDR3 loop reads CASSLGQGIDDGYTF. The CDR3 DNA sequence: TGTGCCAGCAGCCTGGGACAGGGGATCGATGATGGCTACACCTTC.

A few counts support this clonotype. The CDR3 bases are TGTGCCAGCAGCTTGATTCCGGGTCTTCTCCAGGAATGGAGCTACGAGCAGTACTTC. Translated, it gives CASSLIPGLLQEWSYEQYF. The gene calls are TRBV7-9 and TRBJ2-7, with unresolved D. The germline CDR1 and CDR2 sequences are SEHNR and FQNEAQ (reference sequence). CDR3 size: 19 residues. With 3 bases removed from V and 3 bases from J, the gap between germline ends came to 27 bases.

CDR3 protein: CASNPPLRGANTGELFF. CDR3 sequence (DNA): TGTGCCAGCAACCCCCCCCTCAGGGGCGCGAACACCGGGGAGCTGTTTTTT. The chain couples TRBV7-9 to TRBJ2-2; tentatively, D is TRBD1 (6 bases). V was pared by 7 bases and J by 0 bases, with 18 bases between. There are 17 residues in the CDR3. From germline, CDR1 is SEHNR and CDR2 FQNEAQ (reference sequence).

The chain joins TRBV3-1 to TRBJ2-5; the D gene is possibly TRBD2 (6 bases). Germline V CDR1 and CDR2: LGHDT, YNNKEL (reference sequence). CDR3 length equals 14 residues. V gave up 1 base and J gave up 5 bases, with 11 bases separating them. In DNA, the CDR3 is TGTGCCAGCAGCCAAGCGTCCGCGGGGGAGACCCAGTACTTC. It is translated as CASSQASAGETQYF.